This T cell receptor (beta chain) was sequenced in a study of naive and memory T cell subsets. This clonotype was seen at least ten times. Its target is unknown. Both TRBC1 and TRBC2 were covered by a beta constant-region primer of two equimolar oligonucleotides. The ligated cDNA underwent four PCR rounds using SP2 and nested alpha and beta constant-region primers. TCRdb ran MiXCR on the UMI-ligation and nested PCR reads and lists one entry per CDR3 protein. This sample has about 150,000 distinct CDR3 sequences; over 20% occur once, and the top ten carry roughly 0.1%. Germline V lookup: CDR1 LGHNA, CDR2 YSLEER. The CDR3 runs 15 residues. Trimming shortened V by 4 bases and J by 6 bases, and 17 bases separated the two germline ends. General study points: Possibly reflecting memory cells re-expressing CD45RA, a few larger clonotypes occurred in naive repertoires, especially CD8.

Sequencing was carried out using naive CD4+ T cells from blood. This rearrangement joins TRBV4-3 to TRBJ2-3, with a tentative D call TRBD1 (5 bases). The origin of this receptor is a human donor in good health. DNA of the CDR3: TGCGCCAGCAGCCGGGGCGGACAAGCAGGGGATACGCAGTATTTT. Translating gives CASSRGGQAGDTQYF.